This passage covers 27 T cell receptor beta chains from one sample sequenced in a study of metastatic and nonmetastatic thyroid tumors. Each patient came to thyroid surgery without any prior treatment (of any kind). TCRdb called clones again from the PCR reads with MiXCR. The table lists roughly 30,000 clones, over 15% of them singletons, with 10% to 13% in the top ten. The sequencing input was blood. The receptor source for this set is a female donor with papillary thyroid cancer or a benign thyroid nodule (not recorded which). Some clones in this sample may be carry-over from other donors' samples.

The V gene is TRBV5-1, the J gene TRBJ2-7; no definite D call. Germline assignment: CDR1 SGHRS and CDR2 YFSETQ. The CDR3 is 14 residues long. Trimming took off 2 bases at V and 3 bases at J, with 12 bases between the two ends. The CDR3 reads CASSFASENYEQYF. The CDR3 DNA reads as TGCGCCAGCAGCTTTGCCTCAGAGAACTACGAGCAGTACTTC.

This clone has just a few counts. Given a much more abundant clone one base away, this may be a read error. The genes are TRBV29-1 and TRBJ1-1; D gene uncertain. Germline assignment: CDR1 SQVTM and CDR2 ANQGSEA. CDR3 length: 14 amino acids. Trimming took off 8 bases at V and 4 bases at J, with 20 bases between the two ends. CDR3 protein: CSLSNFGRATEAFF. The CDR3 nucleotides read TGCAGCCTATCTAATTTCGGGCGAGCCACTGAAGCTTTCTTT.

This clone was found many times. The V gene is TRBV3-1, the J gene TRBJ1-5, with 8 positions matching TRBD1. This CDR3 is built from 14 residues. The V gene's germline CDR1 is LGHDT and CDR2 YNNKEL (reference sequence). Trimming at V came to 6 bases and at J to 5 bases, leaving 6 bases not matched to a gene. CDR3 sequence reads: CASSRGQGDQPQHF. CDR3 coding DNA: TGTGCCAGCAGTCGAGGACAGGGCGATCAGCCCCAGCATTTT. The full variable domain, in which reference TRBV3-1 and TRBJ1-5 provide the parts outside the CDR3, is DTAVSQTPKYLVTQMGNDKSIKCEQNLGHDTMYWYKQDSKKFLKIMFSYNNKELIINETVPNRFSPKSPDKAHLNLHINSLELGDSAVYFCASSRGQGDQPQHFGDGTRLSIL.

This clone was seen many times. The V call is TRBV18, the J call TRBJ2-5, with D possibly being TRBD1 (5 bases). V gave up 1 base and J gave up 1 base, with 7 bases separating them. Germline CDR1 KGHSH, CDR2 LQKENI. The CDR3 spans 14 residues. The CDR3 coding sequence is TGTGCCAGCTCACCACGGGGCCCCCAAGAGACCCAGTACTTC. Translating it yields CASSPRGPQETQYF.

The sample holds many counts of this clone. The rearrangement links TRBV20-1 to TRBJ2-7, with a weak D call TRBD2 (9 bases). V dropped 7 bases and J dropped 1 base, with 20 bases sitting between them. CDR3 length equals 15 residues. Germline V gene data show CDR1 as DFQATT and CDR2 as SNEGSKA (reference sequence). This chain's CDR3 is CSGRDRTSESYEQYF. For the CDR3, the DNA is TGCAGTGGTAGGGACAGGACTAGCGAGTCCTACGAGCAGTACTTC.

Many counts were recorded for this clone. The chain carries TRBV6-1 and TRBJ2-5; TRBD2 aligns across 8 bases. Germline CDR1 and CDR2: MNHNS and SASEGT. Losses at the gene ends were 7 bases for V and 5 bases for J; bases not matched to a gene: 15. The CDR3 spans 16 residues. The CDR3 DNA sequence: TGTGCCAGCAAGTCATGGCGGGGGGCCGTACGGGAGACCCAGTACTTC. This encodes CASKSWRGAVRETQYF.

There are a few counts of this clone. The junction departs from germline at one end; a sequencing error may be responsible. The genes are TRBV6-1 and TRBJ2-2; 9 bases line up with TRBD2. The length of the CDR3 is 16 residues. The germline V gene encodes CDR1 MNHNS and CDR2 SASEGT. The CDR3 spells CASFRGGRAVTVELLF. In nucleotides, the CDR3 is TGTGCCAGCTTCAGGGGCGGGAGGGCCGTGACCGTGGAGCTGCTTTTT.

The table lists this clone with many counts. The chain recombines TRBV7-9 with TRBJ1-6; TRBD1 agrees at 7 bases. V was clipped by 1 base and J by 6 bases; unmatched bases: 0. Germline loops: CDR1 SEHNR, CDR2 FQNEAQ (reference sequence). This CDR3 has 14 residues. CDR3 residues: CASSLGDSNSPLHF. Here the CDR3 DNA reads TGTGCCAGCAGCTTAGGGGACAGTAATTCACCCCTCCACTTT.

There are a few counts of this clone. A read error is possible here, since a much larger clone lies one base away. The chain uses TRBV11-1 and TRBJ2-2; D may be TRBD1 (6 bases). V was trimmed by 5 bases and J by 6 bases, leaving 28 bases between them. The germline V gene has CDR1 SGHAT and CDR2 FQDESV (reference sequence). The CDR3 contains 19 residues. In DNA form, the CDR3 reads TGTGCCAGCAGCACTAATCTAGCCCCCGGACAGAAGTCCTCCGGGGAGCTGTTTTTT. Encoded protein: CASSTNLAPGQKSSGELFF.

The sample holds many counts of this clone. The V gene is TRBV28, the J gene TRBJ2-4, with a possible D match to TRBD2 (5 bases). The CDR3 runs to 15 residues. V lost 2 bases and J 5 bases, leaving 13 bases between the germline ends. Germline CDR1 and CDR2: MDHEN and SYDVKM. CDR3 loop: CASSLRTVAQNIQYF. Here the CDR3 DNA reads TGTGCCAGCAGTTTAAGGACTGTCGCACAAAACATTCAGTACTTC.

This clone showed up many times. The V call is TRBV3-1, the J call TRBJ1-1; D unresolved. The V and J ends lost 4 bases and 0 bases respectively, with 3 bases between them. The CDR3 spans 12 residues. Looked up from germline, CDR1 is LGHDT and CDR2 is YNNKEL (reference sequence). In DNA, the CDR3 is TGTGCCAGCAGCCTATTGAACACTGAAGCTTTCTTT. Its translation is CASSLLNTEAFF.

The chain recombines TRBV6-1 with TRBJ2-7; 10 bases line up with TRBD1. This CDR3 has 15 residues. The germline V gene encodes CDR1 MNHNS and CDR2 SASEGT. Trimming at V came to 1 base and at J to 0 bases, leaving 0 bases not matched to a gene. The CDR3 sequence is CASSEGTGGSYEQYV. The CDR3 DNA follows: TGTGCCAGCAGTGAAGGGACAGGGGGCTCCTACGAGCAGTACGTC.

This clone was recorded at least ten times. V gene TRBV19 combines with J gene TRBJ2-1; tentative D call: TRBD2 (6 bases). The CDR3 contains 15 residues. V lost 5 bases to trimming and J lost 1 base, with 12 bases between them. CDR1 and CDR2 from the germline V gene are LNHDA and SQIVND (reference sequence). CDR3: CASSPLAQSYNEQFF. CDR3 coding DNA: TGTGCCAGTAGTCCGCTAGCGCAGTCCTACAATGAGCAGTTCTTC.

This clone showed up just a few times. This may stem from a read error, because a much larger clone lies one nucleotide away. CDR3 sequence: CASSLASDVQSTDTQYF. The CDR3 nucleotides read TGTGCCAGCAGTTTAGCAAGCGACGTCCAGAGCACAGATACGCAGTATTTT. This chain links TRBV28 with TRBJ2-3; unclear D gene. This CDR3 region has 17 residues. Per germline, CDR1 MDHEN and CDR2 SYDVKM. With 2 bases removed from V and 0 bases from J, the gap between germline ends came to 15 bases.

In its sample, this clone was seen many times. The chain has TRBV30 and TRBJ1-5; maybe TRBD1 (5 bases). CDR3 length equals 14 residues. The V end was cut by 0 bases, the J end by 6 bases, with 12 bases between. In germline, CDR1 is GTSNPN, CDR2 SVGIG (reference sequence). CDR3 protein: CAWSVPGGGQPQHF. The CDR3 DNA is TGTGCCTGGAGTGTACCGGGGGGGGGTCAGCCCCAGCATTTT.

At least ten counts were recorded for this clone. The chain links TRBV7-9 to TRBJ2-7; D is possibly TRBD1 (5 bases). CDR1 and CDR2 from the germline V gene are SEHNR and FQNEAQ (reference sequence). The V and J ends lost 4 bases and 6 bases respectively, with 13 bases between them. The CDR3 sequence is 13 residues long. Here the CDR3 reads CASSSSTVLEQYF. The DNA of the CDR3 is TGTGCCAGCAGCTCCTCGACAGTTCTCGAGCAGTACTTC.

CDR3 in amino acids: CASTLGGGGTGELFF. For the CDR3, the DNA is TGCGCCAGCACGCTAGGGGGCGGAGGTACCGGGGAGCTGTTTTTT. V gene TRBV5-1 combines with J gene TRBJ2-2, with TRBD1 matching over 7 bases. The CDR3 spans 15 residues. Germline CDR1 is SGHRS and CDR2 is YFSETQ. The V segment lost 6 bases and the J segment 5 bases; nucleotides outside the gene matches: 10.

This clone was seen at least ten times. V gene TRBV2 combines with J gene TRBJ1-1; TRBD1 is a possible D gene (6 bases). CDR3 length equals 11 residues. From germline, CDR1 is SNHLY and CDR2 FYNNEI. V dropped 5 bases and J dropped 7 bases, with 8 bases sitting between them. The CDR3: CASSLQGEAFF. CDR3 sequence (DNA): TGTGCCAGCAGTCTACAGGGTGAAGCTTTCTTT.

This clone was picked up many times. V usage is TRBV7-8 and J usage is TRBJ2-2; 7 nucleotides agree with TRBD2. The germline gives CDR1 SGHVS, CDR2 FQNEAQ. With 2 bases clipped from V and 9 bases from J, the junction kept 9 bases outside the gene matches. This CDR3 is 15 amino acids long. CDR3 in DNA: TGTGCCAGCAGCTTATTAGGCGGGAGCGGGCGGGAGCTGTTTTTT. This gives the protein CASSLLGGSGRELFF. The whole variable domain, remainder taken from reference TRBV7-8 and TRBJ2-2, is GAGVSQSPRYKVAKRGQDVALRCDPISGHVSLFWYQQALGQGPEFLTYFQNEAQLDKSGLPSDRFFAERPEGSVSTLKIQRTQQEDSAVYLCASSLLGGSGRELFFGEGSRLTVL.

This clone came up many times. CDR3 sequence reads: CSASLHQGRNNYGYTF. In nucleotides, the CDR3 is TGCAGTGCTAGTCTACATCAGGGGCGGAATAACTATGGCTACACCTTC. This rearrangement joins TRBV20-1 to TRBJ1-2, with D possibly TRBD1 on 6 matching bases. The V end lost 3 bases, the J end lost 1 base, and 18 bases lay between the germline ends. This CDR3 contains 16 residues. Germline V lookup: CDR1 DFQATT, CDR2 SNEGSKA (reference sequence).

The chain combines TRBV6-1 with TRBJ1-1, with D tentatively TRBD1 (6 bases). The CDR3 covers 14 residues. Trimming left V 7 bases short and J 7 bases short, with 19 bases between. The germline gives CDR1 MNHNS, CDR2 SASEGT. The CDR3 region is CASIVSGEVVEAFF. The CDR3 nucleotides read TGTGCCAGCATTGTTTCAGGGGAAGTGGTTGAAGCTTTCTTT.

This clone was seen many times. J is TRBJ2-3 and V is TRBV6-1; TRBD1 might be the D (6 bases). CDR1 and CDR2 from the germline V gene are MNHNS and SASEGT. The CDR3 contains 12 residues. Trimming cost V 5 bases and J 3 bases, with 6 bases left between them. CDR3 region: CASSRGTDTQYF. The CDR3 DNA reads as TGTGCCAGCAGTAGGGGGACAGATACGCAGTATTTT.

The chain employs TRBV30 and TRBJ2-1, with unresolved D. V lost 5 bases and J 7 bases, leaving 6 bases between the germline ends. This CDR3 spans 10 amino acids. Germline V CDR1 and CDR2: GTSNPN, SVGIG (reference sequence). CDR3 sequence reads: CAWGANEQFF. CDR3 coding DNA: TGTGCCTGGGGCGCAAATGAGCAGTTCTTC.

At least ten counts were recorded for this clone. The V call is TRBV30, the J call TRBJ2-5; weak D call: TRBD1 (5 bases). Trimming left V 3 bases short and J 5 bases short, with 19 bases between. There are 15 residues in the CDR3. Per germline, CDR1 GTSNPN and CDR2 SVGIG (reference sequence). The CDR3 reads CAWRFVGAGRETQYF. The CDR3 bases are TGTGCCTGGAGATTCGTCGGAGCAGGGCGTGAGACCCAGTACTTC. Variable domain in full (rest from reference TRBV30 and TRBJ2-5): SQTIHQWPATLVQPVGSPLSLECTVEGTSNPNLYWYRQAAGRGLQLLFYSVGIGQISSEVPQNLSASRPQDRQFILSSKKLLLSDSGFYLCAWRFVGAGRETQYFGPGTRLLVL.

This clone was counted at least ten times. The CDR3 region has the DNA TGTGCCAGCAGTGAAGAACAGGCGCCAAATTTCATGAACACTGAAGCTTTCTTT. This sequence encodes CASSEEQAPNFMNTEAFF. This sequence joins TRBV2 and TRBJ1-1; D possibly corresponds to TRBD1 (5 bases). CDR1 is SNHLY, CDR2 FYNNEI, per germline. Trimming cost V 1 base and J 0 bases, with 18 bases left between them. CDR3 size: 18 residues.

This clone was observed at least ten times. This rearrangement joins TRBV28 to TRBJ2-7, with D possibly matching TRBD1 (6 bases). This CDR3 contains 14 residues. V was pared by 2 bases and J by 3 bases, with 11 bases between. The V gene's germline CDR1 is MDHEN and CDR2 SYDVKM. As DNA, the CDR3 is TGTGCCAGCAGTTTAGACACACAGGGCTACGAGCAGTACTTC. Translated, it gives CASSLDTQGYEQYF.

In its sample, this clone was seen a few times. The V call is TRBV12-3 or TRBV12-4, the J call TRBJ2-1; TRBD2 agrees at 7 bases. This CDR3 spans 17 amino acids. With V trimmed by 6 bases and J by 10 bases, 21 bases remained unmatched. The CDR3: CASRPSGLSGGLGEQFF. For the CDR3, the DNA is TGTGCCAGCAGACCCAGTGGACTATCGGGAGGCCTCGGGGAGCAGTTCTTC.